This T cell receptor (beta chain) was obtained from a study of T cell clones after liver transplantation. As for the study in general: Three of the eight recipients were HCV-positive; the rest had non-autoimmune, non-viral transplant indications. Standard immunosuppression, with no induction, continued until 12-24 months after transplant.

Overall study results and limits: Low donor cell numbers restricted donor-reactive repertoire measurement in a couple of subjects.

TCRdb's table, derived via immunoSEQ multiplex PCR, lists solely in-frame clones and lacks some. The sample holds roughly 97,000 clones, approximately 78% seen once. With regard to this clone: Its antigen is unidentified.

This CDR3 has 14 residues. Trimming removed 1 base from V and 5 bases from J, with 9 bases in between. CDR1 and CDR2 from the germline V gene are MNHNS and SASEGT. The gene calls are TRBV6-1 and TRBJ1-5; D possibly corresponds to TRBD1 (5 bases). Here the sequenced sample was CD4+ T cells from blood, taken before liver transplant. This receptor was identified in a human donor who received a liver transplant. The CDR3 nucleotides read TGTGCCAGCAGTGAAGGCGGGGGAGATCAGCCCCAGCATTTT. Its protein product is CASSEGGGDQPQHF.